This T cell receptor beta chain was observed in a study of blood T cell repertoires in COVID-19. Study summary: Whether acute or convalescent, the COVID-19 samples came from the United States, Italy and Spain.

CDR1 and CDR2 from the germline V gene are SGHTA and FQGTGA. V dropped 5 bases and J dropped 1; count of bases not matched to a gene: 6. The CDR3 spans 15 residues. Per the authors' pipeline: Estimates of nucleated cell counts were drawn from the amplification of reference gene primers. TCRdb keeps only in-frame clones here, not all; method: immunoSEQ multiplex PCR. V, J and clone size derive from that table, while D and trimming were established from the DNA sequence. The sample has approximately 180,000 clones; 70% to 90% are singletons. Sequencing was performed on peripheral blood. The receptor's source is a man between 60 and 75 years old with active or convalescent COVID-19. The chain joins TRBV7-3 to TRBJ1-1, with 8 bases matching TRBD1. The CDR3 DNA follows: TGTGCCAGCAGCACCACCGGGACAGGGAACACTGAAGCTTTCTTT. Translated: CASSTTGTGNTEAFF.